The next 8 T cell receptor beta chains were all read from a single sample in a study of blood T cell repertoires in COVID-19. The data were produced by immunoSEQ multiplex PCR, yet TCRdb's version contains in-frame clones alone and is incomplete. The sample contains 250,000 to 300,000 clones, over 75% of which appear only once. Sequencing was done on a sample of PBMCs or T cells enriched from blood (not recorded which). The receptors here all came from a woman between 50 and 59 years old who had recovered from COVID-19.

The chain has TRBV3-1 (or the pseudogene TRBV3-2) and TRBJ2-1, with D uncertain. The CDR3 runs 12 residues. From germline, CDR1 is LGHDT and CDR2 YNNKEL (reference sequence). Trimming shortened V by 6 bases and J by 7 bases, and 10 bases separated the two germline ends. The chain's CDR3 is CASSLPGNEQFF. The CDR3 DNA reads TGTGCCAGCAGTCTTCCCGGGAATGAGCAGTTCTTC.

The chain employs TRBV5-1 and TRBJ1-3; D unclear. V dropped 0 bases and J dropped 0 bases, with 19 bases sitting between them. This CDR3 has 19 amino acids. Germline values: CDR1 SGHRS, CDR2 YFSETQ. CDR3: CASSLGSGVATASGNTIYF. CDR3 nucleotides: TGCGCCAGCAGCTTGGGAAGCGGTGTGGCTACAGCCTCTGGAAACACCATATATTTT.

The rearrangement uses TRBV7-8 and TRBJ1-2; D possibly corresponds to TRBD1 (5 bases). In germline, CDR1 is SGHVS, CDR2 FQNEAQ. The CDR3 contains 15 residues. V was cut by 6 bases and J by 2 bases, with 16 bases left in between. The CDR3: CASRPGGGRNYGYTF. CDR3 nucleotide sequence: TGTGCCAGCAGACCCGGGGGAGGCAGGAACTATGGCTACACCTTC.

This clone was seen once. V is TRBV9 and J is TRBJ2-5; D call uncertain. V was shortened by 0 bases and J by 2 bases, with 5 bases between the two germline ends. The CDR3 extends over 13 amino acids. Germline assignment: CDR1 SGDLS and CDR2 YYNGEE. CDR3 nucleotide sequence: TGTGCCAGCAGCGTAGGACAACAAGAGACCCAGTACTTC. Residues: CASSVGQQETQYF.

The V gene is TRBV13, the J gene TRBJ2-7; the D gene is possibly TRBD2 (6 bases). Germline loops: CDR1 PRHDT, CDR2 FYEKMQ (reference sequence). Between the trimmed V and J ends, which lost 4 bases and 4 bases, there was a span of 14 bases. The CDR3 is made up of 14 amino acids. The CDR3 DNA sequence: TGTGCCAGCAGCTCGAACTCAGGAGGGTACGAGCAGTACTTC. This codes for CASSSNSGGYEQYF.

This clone is a singleton in its sample. The rearrangement uses TRBV18 and TRBJ2-7; tentative D call: TRBD1 (6 bases). This CDR3 is 12 amino acids long. Germline V lookup: CDR1 KGHSH, CDR2 LQKENI. Between the trimmed V and J ends, which lost 8 bases and 2 bases, there was a span of 10 bases. CDR3 residues: CASRDTPYEQYF. CDR3 nucleotide sequence: TGTGCCAGCCGGGACACACCCTACGAGCAGTACTTC.

The chain employs TRBV27 and TRBJ1-6, with no clear D. The germline V gene has CDR1 MNHEY and CDR2 SMNVEV (reference sequence). The CDR3 runs 13 residues. Trimming shortened V by 3 bases and J by 4 bases, and 4 bases separated the two germline ends. The chain's CDR3 is CASSFQYNSPLHF. In DNA form, the CDR3 reads TGTGCCAGCAGTTTCCAGTATAATTCACCCCTCCACTTT.

The chain combines TRBV19 with TRBJ2-7; D unclear. There are 14 residues in the CDR3. The germline V gene has CDR1 LNHDA and CDR2 SQIVND (reference sequence). Trimming stripped 1 base from V and 2 bases from J, with 9 bases between. The CDR3: CASSIGSYPYEQYF. CDR3 sequence (DNA): TGTGCCAGTAGTATAGGCAGTTACCCCTACGAGCAGTACTTC.